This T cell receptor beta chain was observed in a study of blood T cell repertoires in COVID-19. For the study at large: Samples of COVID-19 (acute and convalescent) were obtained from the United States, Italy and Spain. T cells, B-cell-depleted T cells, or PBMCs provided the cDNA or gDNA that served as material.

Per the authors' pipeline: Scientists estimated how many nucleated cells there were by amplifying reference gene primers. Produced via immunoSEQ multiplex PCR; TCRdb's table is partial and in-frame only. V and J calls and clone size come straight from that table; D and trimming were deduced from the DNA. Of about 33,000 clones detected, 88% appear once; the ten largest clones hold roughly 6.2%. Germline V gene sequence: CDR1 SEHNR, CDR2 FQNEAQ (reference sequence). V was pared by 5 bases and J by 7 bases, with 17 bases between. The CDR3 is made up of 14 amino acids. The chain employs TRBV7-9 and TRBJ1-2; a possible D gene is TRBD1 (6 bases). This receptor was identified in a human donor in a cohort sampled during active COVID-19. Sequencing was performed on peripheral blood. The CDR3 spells CASSHLSQGTGYTF. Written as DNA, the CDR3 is TGTGCCAGCAGCCATCTCTCACAGGGTACTGGCTACACCTTC.